The TCR beta chain under discussion was sequenced for a study of Ad26.COV2.S vaccination and SARS-CoV-2 variants. The overall study: The COV1001 Ad26.COV2.S trial arm included the donor.

V lost 0 bases, J lost 2 bases, and 11 bases lay in between. CDR3 length equals 15 residues. Per the germline V gene, CDR1 is SGDLS and CDR2 is YYNGEE. The treatment is: approximately 18 received Ad26.COV2.S at low or high dose, single or two shots; 5 received placebo; per-sample allocation not given. Each sample was drawn 63 days after the first injection (of vaccine or placebo). TCRdb's table, derived via immunoSEQ multiplex PCR, lists solely in-frame clones and lacks some. The table shows hundreds of thousands of clones, with 88% occurring only once. This clonotype originated in a person between 18 and 65 years old who received the Ad26.COV2.S COVID-19 vaccine or a placebo. Sample: peripheral blood, taken in a trial of Ad26.COV2.S vaccine versus placebo. The chain uses TRBV9 and TRBJ1-1, with D possibly matching TRBD1 (6 bases). The CDR3 loop reads CASSVVSGGNTEAFF. The CDR3, as DNA: TGTGCCAGCAGCGTAGTTTCGGGGGGCAACACTGAAGCTTTCTTT.